This passage covers 28 T cell receptor beta chains from one sample sequenced in a study of identical twins. MiXCR, applied by TCRdb to the 5' RACE reads, yields one record per CDR3 protein. The table records approximately 690,000 distinct CDR3 sequences, 5.5% to 6.5% of them present only once. Sequencing used naive T cells sorted from blood. The receptors shown here come from a young man in good health.

The genes are TRBV5-1 and TRBJ2-7, with 7 positions matching TRBD2. Per the germline V gene, CDR1 is SGHRS and CDR2 is YFSETQ. This CDR3 is built from 14 residues. V trimming: 0 bases; J trimming: 4 bases; junction bases outside the gene matches: 4. CDR3 coding DNA: TGCGCCAGCAGCTTGGGCCCTAGCGGTTACGAGCAGTACGTC. Translated, it gives CASSLGPSGYEQYV.

The sample holds many counts of this clonotype. This chain connects TRBV6-2 or TRBV6-3 to TRBJ2-7; D assignment may be TRBD1 or TRBD2 (5 bases each). Deletions cut 2 bases from V and 5 bases from J, with 13 bases between. The length of the CDR3 is 14 residues. CDR1 and CDR2 from the germline V gene are MNHEY and SVGEGT. Here the CDR3 reads CASSYGGRDHEQYV. CDR3 sequence (DNA): TGTGCCAGCAGTTACGGAGGCAGGGATCACGAGCAGTACGTC.

In its sample, this clonotype was seen many times. The chain is built from TRBV11-2 and TRBJ2-1; D ambiguous. V was clipped by 4 bases and J by 4 bases, with 17 bases between them. Germline loops: CDR1 SGHAT, CDR2 FQNNGV. The CDR3 runs 16 residues. CDR3 nucleotides: TGTGCCAGCAGCTATCAACCGCGAGACAAATACAATGAGCAGTTCTTC. This encodes CASSYQPRDKYNEQFF.

A few counts support this clonotype. This chain joins TRBV12-3 or TRBV12-4 and TRBJ1-1, with D unclear. CDR3 length: 13 residues. Between the trimmed V and J ends, which lost 4 bases and 6 bases, there was a span of 12 bases. The CDR3 DNA reads as TGTGCCAGCAGTTCTCCGCGCACATCTGAAGCTTTCTTT. This translates into CASSSPRTSEAFF.

This clonotype has a count of ten or more. The CDR3, as DNA: TGTGCCACCAGCAGTCGTCTAGGGATGGCTACGGACATTCAGTACTTC. Its protein product is CATSSRLGMATDIQYF. The rearrangement joins TRBV15 to TRBJ2-4; no definite D call. V lost 3 bases and J lost 8, with 20 bases in between. The CDR3 length is 16 residues. CDR1 is LNHNV, CDR2 YYDKDF, per germline (reference sequence).

This clonotype came up many times. V usage is TRBV7-8 and J usage is TRBJ2-3; D remains unclear. CDR3 size: 14 residues. Trimming shortened V by 5 bases and J by 2 bases, and 11 bases separated the two germline ends. Germline assignment: CDR1 SGHVS and CDR2 FQNEAQ. The CDR3 nucleotides are TGTGCCAGCAGCCGTAGAGTGATCACAGATACGCAGTATTTT. Its translation is CASSRRVITDTQYF.

The chain recombines TRBV18 with TRBJ2-7, with TRBD1 identical over 7 bases. Germline lookup yields CDR1 KGHSH and CDR2 LQKENI. The trim removed 4 bases at V and 6 bases at J, leaving 6 bases unmatched. The CDR3 length is 13 residues. CDR3 residues: CASSLWTGREQYV. In DNA form, the CDR3 reads TGTGCCAGCTCACTATGGACAGGTCGCGAGCAGTACGTC.

This clonotype was recorded many times. The chain carries TRBV5-5 and TRBJ2-1; D uncertain. Germline V gene lookup returns CDR1 SGHKS and CDR2 YYEKEE (reference sequence). The CDR3 consists of 15 residues. V lost 0 bases, J lost 0 bases, and 7 bases lay in between. The CDR3 spells CASSLEESSYNEQFF. Here the CDR3 DNA reads TGTGCCAGCAGCTTGGAAGAGAGCTCCTACAATGAGCAGTTCTTC.

This clonotype was detected many times. The chain uses TRBV27 and TRBJ2-7, with TRBD1 matching over 7 bases. V shed 2 bases and J 0 bases; nucleotides not matched to a gene: 4. Germline CDR1 MNHEY, CDR2 SMNVEV (reference sequence). The CDR3 contains 15 residues. The CDR3 nucleotides read TGTGCCAGCAGTTTACTGGCAGGGGGCTCCTACGAGCAGTACTTC. Encoded protein: CASSLLAGGSYEQYF.

This clonotype was recorded at least ten times. The chain uses TRBV12-3 or TRBV12-4 and TRBJ1-2; D is ambiguous. This CDR3 has 13 residues. V was trimmed by 8 bases and J by 4 bases, leaving 14 bases between them. CDR3 loop: CASSLGFTYGYTF. CDR3 nucleotide sequence: TGTGCCAGCTCATTAGGGTTTACCTATGGCTACACCTTC.

This chain uses TRBV20-1 with TRBJ2-1; D perhaps matches TRBD2 (5 bases). The germline V gene encodes CDR1 DFQATT and CDR2 SNEGSKA (reference sequence). The CDR3 is made up of 15 amino acids. V lost 8 bases and J lost 2, with 19 bases in between. CDR3 DNA sequence: TGCAGTCCTCTCAGTATGGGGAGTGCCTACAATGAGCAGTTCTTC. It codes for CSPLSMGSAYNEQFF.

This clonotype was recorded at least ten times. The chain has TRBV20-1 and TRBJ2-7; 14 bases map to TRBD2. After removal of 3 bases from V and 2 bases from J, the junction contained 0 bases not matched to a gene. Germline V gives CDR1 DFQATT, CDR2 SNEGSKA (reference sequence). The CDR3 has 14 amino acids. The CDR3 region is CSARTSGRAYEQYF. Written as DNA, the CDR3 is TGCAGTGCTAGGACTAGCGGGAGGGCCTACGAGCAGTACTTC.

This chain uses TRBV27 with TRBJ1-4; perhaps TRBD1 as D (6 bases). The CDR3 contains 16 residues. With 5 bases removed from V and 12 bases from J, the gap between germline ends came to 25 bases. Germline V gene sequence: CDR1 MNHEY, CDR2 SMNVEV (reference sequence). The CDR3 sequence: CASSLMAGATIGELFF. CDR3 DNA sequence: TGTGCCAGCAGTCTAATGGCGGGGGCGACAATTGGGGAACTGTTTTTT.

This chain connects TRBV20-1 to TRBJ2-3, with D maybe TRBD2 (6 bases). Germline V CDR1 and CDR2: DFQATT, SNEGSKA (reference sequence). Trimming removed 5 bases from V and 5 bases from J, with 20 bases in between. The CDR3 has 15 residues. DNA of the CDR3: TGCAGTGCTGGAAGGACCGACGCGCGGGGAGATACGCAGTATTTT. As protein: CSAGRTDARGDTQYF.

The table lists this clonotype with many counts. The chain is built from TRBV7-2 and TRBJ2-3, with D possibly matching TRBD1 (5 bases). Per the germline V gene, CDR1 is SGHTA and CDR2 is FQGNSA. Trimming took 2 bases from V and 1 from J, leaving 13 bases between them. This CDR3 is built from 16 residues. The CDR3 DNA is TGTGCCAGCAGCTTATGGATATTAGGGGGCACAGATACGCAGTATTTT. It codes for CASSLWILGGTDTQYF.

Ten or more counts support this clonotype. This chain uses TRBV7-9 with TRBJ1-1, with a weak D call TRBD1 (5 bases). The CDR3 is 15 residues long. Trimming took off 4 bases at V and 1 base at J, with 13 bases between the two ends. CDR1 and CDR2 from the germline V gene are SEHNR and FQNEAQ (reference sequence). The CDR3 coding sequence is TGTGCCAGCAGCTACCCCGGGACGGAGAACACTGAAGCTTTCTTT. It yields the protein CASSYPGTENTEAFF.

This clonotype was counted a few times. The V gene is TRBV7-8, the J gene TRBJ2-7; D uncertain. The germline V and J ends were trimmed by 2 bases and 6 bases, with 11 bases remaining between them. Germline V lookup: CDR1 SGHVS, CDR2 FQNEAQ. The CDR3 spans 13 residues. CDR3 coding DNA: TGTGCCAGCAGCTTATCTCCCGGGCCCGAGCAGTACTTC. As protein: CASSLSPGPEQYF.

In its sample, this clonotype was seen many times. The chain employs TRBV9 and TRBJ2-1; D remains unclear. Trimming cost V 1 base and J 0 bases, with 8 bases left between them. Germline-derived CDR1 and CDR2 are SGDLS and YYNGEE. The CDR3 extends over 15 amino acids. The CDR3 bases are TGTGCCAGCAGCGTATCACAGAGCTCCTACAATGAGCAGTTCTTC. Encoded protein: CASSVSQSSYNEQFF.

This clonotype has a count of ten or more. The chain couples TRBV12-3 or TRBV12-4 to TRBJ2-5; D gene ambiguous. This CDR3 is 12 amino acids long. V was clipped by 6 bases and J by 5 bases, with 10 bases between them. This CDR3 is CASSTQRETQYF. DNA of the CDR3: TGTGCCAGCAGCACCCAGAGGGAGACCCAGTACTTC.

The gene calls are TRBV12-3 or TRBV12-4 and TRBJ2-1, with a weak D call TRBD2 (5 bases). The CDR3 is 12 amino acids. The V end lost 7 bases, the J end lost 7 bases, and 11 bases lay between the germline ends. CDR3 nucleotide sequence: TGTGCCAGCAACTTAGGGAGTAATGAGCAGTTCTTC. It codes for CASNLGSNEQFF.

This clonotype was observed many times. This chain links TRBV25-1 with TRBJ1-1; perhaps TRBD1 as D (5 bases). The V end was cut by 0 bases, the J end by 1 base, with 12 bases between. Germline values: CDR1 MGHDK, CDR2 SYGVNS. CDR3 length: 16 amino acids. Here the CDR3 reads CASSEYRVRANTEAFF. CDR3 sequence (DNA): TGTGCCAGCAGTGAATATCGAGTCAGGGCGAACACTGAAGCTTTCTTT.

The genes are TRBV7-8 and TRBJ2-5; possibly TRBD1 or TRBD2 for D (6 bases each). The CDR3 spans 15 residues. Germline V gene data show CDR1 as SGHVS and CDR2 as FQNEAQ. Trimming removed 4 bases at V and 5 bases at J, with 17 bases between. In nucleotides, the CDR3 is TGTGCCAGCAGCTCTCCGGGGGCACTAGTGGAGACCCAGTACTTC. It yields the protein CASSSPGALVETQYF.

This clonotype was picked up many times. This chain joins TRBV5-6 and TRBJ1-5, with D possibly matching TRBD1 (6 bases). In germline, CDR1 is SGHDT, CDR2 YYEEEE. V was shortened by 6 bases and J by 3 bases, with 16 bases between the two germline ends. The CDR3 covers 15 residues. CDR3 nucleotide sequence: TGTGCCAGCACCCGAAGTAAGGGGGTCAATCAGCCCCAGCATTTT. This sequence encodes CASTRSKGVNQPQHF.

This clonotype was detected only a few times. The chain carries TRBV30 and TRBJ2-2, with 11 bases identical to TRBD2. The ends lost 4 bases at V and 4 bases at J; junction bases unmatched: 2. The CDR3 length is 14 residues. Germline CDR1 is GTSNPN and CDR2 is SVGIG (reference sequence). Written as DNA, the CDR3 is TGTGCCTGGACGACTAGCGGGATCACCGGGGAGCTGTTTTTT. Protein sequence: CAWTTSGITGELFF.

This clonotype occurred many times. The chain is built from TRBV5-1 and TRBJ1-2; D is unclear. Between the trimmed V and J ends, which lost 1 base and 7 bases, there was a span of 8 bases. This CDR3 is built from 12 residues. Per the germline V gene, CDR1 is SGHRS and CDR2 is YFSETQ. The CDR3 bases are TGCGCCAGCAGCTTGAACGGATTTGGCTACACCTTC. It is translated as CASSLNGFGYTF.

The sample holds many counts of this clonotype. The V call is TRBV5-1, the J call TRBJ2-7, with TRBD2 matching 13 bases. The CDR3 runs 18 residues. The trim removed 4 bases at V and 4 bases at J, leaving 14 bases unmatched. Germline CDR1 reads SGHRS; CDR2 reads YFSETQ. CDR3 bases: TGCGCCAGCAGCCTGACTAGCGGGAGGCCGAGTCCTCATTACGAGCAGTACTTC. It yields the protein CASSLTSGRPSPHYEQYF.

This clonotype was picked up a small number of times. CDR3 protein: CATRPPMLTEAFF. The CDR3 DNA reads as TGTGCCACCAGACCGCCGATGCTCACTGAAGCTTTCTTT. The chain has TRBV12-3 or TRBV12-4 and TRBJ1-1; D gene unclear. The CDR3 contains 13 residues. The germline V and J ends were trimmed by 10 bases and 4 bases, with 16 bases remaining between them.

This clonotype was observed at least ten times. V gene TRBV27 combines with J gene TRBJ1-1, with D unresolved. Per germline, CDR1 MNHEY and CDR2 SMNVEV (reference sequence). Trimming cost V 2 bases and J 8 bases, with 6 bases left between them. The CDR3 contains 11 residues. CDR3 loop: CASSLGQEAFF. The CDR3 DNA is TGTGCCAGCAGTTTAGGGCAGGAAGCTTTCTTT.